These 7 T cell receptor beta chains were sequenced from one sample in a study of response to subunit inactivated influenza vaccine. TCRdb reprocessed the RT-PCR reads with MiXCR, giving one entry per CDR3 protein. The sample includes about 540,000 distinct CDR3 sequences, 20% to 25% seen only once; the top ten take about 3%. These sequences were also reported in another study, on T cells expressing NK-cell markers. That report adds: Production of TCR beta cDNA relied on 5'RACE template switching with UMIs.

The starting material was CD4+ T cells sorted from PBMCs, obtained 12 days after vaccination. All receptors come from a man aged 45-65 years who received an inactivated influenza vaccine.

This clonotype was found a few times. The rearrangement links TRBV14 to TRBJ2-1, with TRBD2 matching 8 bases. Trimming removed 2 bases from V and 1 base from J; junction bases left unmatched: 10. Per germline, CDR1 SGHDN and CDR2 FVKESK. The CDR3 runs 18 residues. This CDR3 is CASSQIRGGGPSYNEQFF. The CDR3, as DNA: TGTGCCAGCAGCCAAATCCGGGGCGGGGGGCCTTCCTACAATGAGCAGTTCTTC.

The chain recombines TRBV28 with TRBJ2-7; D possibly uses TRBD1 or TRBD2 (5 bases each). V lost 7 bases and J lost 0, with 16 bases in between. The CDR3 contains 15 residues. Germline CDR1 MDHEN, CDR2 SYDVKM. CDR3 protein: CASTPGPWDSYEQYF. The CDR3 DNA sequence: TGTGCCAGCACACCGGGGCCATGGGACTCCTACGAGCAGTACTTC. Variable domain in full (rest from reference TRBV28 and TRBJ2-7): DVKVTQSSRYLVKRTGEKVFLECVQDMDHENMFWYRQDPGLGLRLIYFSYDVKMKEKGDIPEGYSVSREKKERFSLILESASTNQTSMYLCASTPGPWDSYEQYFGPGTRLTVT.

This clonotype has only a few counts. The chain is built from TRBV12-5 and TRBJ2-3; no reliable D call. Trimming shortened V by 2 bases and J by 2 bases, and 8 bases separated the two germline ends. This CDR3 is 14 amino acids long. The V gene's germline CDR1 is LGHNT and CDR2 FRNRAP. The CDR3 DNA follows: TGTGCTAGTGGTTTGTTCCCAAACACAGATACGCAGTATTTT. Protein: CASGLFPNTDTQYF.

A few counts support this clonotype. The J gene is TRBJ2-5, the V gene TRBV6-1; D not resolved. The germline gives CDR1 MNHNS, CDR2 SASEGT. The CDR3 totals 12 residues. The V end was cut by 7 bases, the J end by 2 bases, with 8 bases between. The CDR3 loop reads CASTQYQETQYF. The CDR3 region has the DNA TGTGCCAGCACGCAGTATCAAGAGACCCAGTACTTC.

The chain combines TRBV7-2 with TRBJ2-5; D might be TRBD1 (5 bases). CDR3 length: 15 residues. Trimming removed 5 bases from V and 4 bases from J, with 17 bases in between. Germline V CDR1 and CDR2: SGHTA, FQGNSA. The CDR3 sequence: CASSAHWIQGETQYF. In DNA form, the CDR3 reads TGTGCCAGCAGCGCCCACTGGATTCAGGGAGAGACCCAGTACTTC.

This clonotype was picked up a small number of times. CDR3 nucleotides: TGTGCCAGCAGCAACCAACTAGCGGGAGGGACCAATGAGCAGTTCTTC. Translating it yields CASSNQLAGGTNEQFF. The rearrangement joins TRBV6-2 or TRBV6-3 to TRBJ2-1, with 13 bases identical to TRBD2. V shed 6 bases, J shed 6 bases, and the junction held 8 bases outside the gene matches. The CDR3 consists of 16 residues. The germline V gene encodes CDR1 MNHEY and CDR2 SVGEGT.

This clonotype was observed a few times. Written as DNA, the CDR3 is TGTGCCAGCAGAAATGGACAGCTTAACACCGGGGAGCTGTTTTTT. Its translation: CASRNGQLNTGELFF. The J gene is TRBJ2-2, the V gene TRBV6-2 or TRBV6-3; a possible D gene is TRBD1 (6 bases). V was shortened by 6 bases and J by 2 bases, with 13 bases between the two germline ends. This CDR3 is 15 amino acids long. Germline lookup yields CDR1 MNHEY and CDR2 SVGEGT.